This TCR beta chain was recorded in a study of cytomegalovirus exposure and HLA in healthy donors. Study context: An early release of data contained roughly 90 million unique TCRs, which came from HLA-typed donors.

PCR primers comprised 60 Vbeta and 13 Jbeta primers. Clones were read by immunoSEQ multiplex PCR, and TCRdb kept only the in-frame ones, dropping some. The sample consists of 150,000 to 200,000 clones, around four fifths of them appearing once. The CDR3 length is 13 residues. Germline V gives CDR1 MDHEN, CDR2 SYDVKM. Trimming took 4 bases from V and 5 from J, leaving 9 bases between them. The donors (healthy individuals) were bone marrow donors. Specimen: PBMCs. V is TRBV28 and J is TRBJ1-5, with D hard to call. The TCR comes from a man aged 45-65 years in good health and CMV-seropositive. This CDR3 reads CASSSRRDQPQHF. The CDR3, as DNA: TGTGCCAGCAGTTCCAGGCGAGATCAGCCCCAGCATTTT.